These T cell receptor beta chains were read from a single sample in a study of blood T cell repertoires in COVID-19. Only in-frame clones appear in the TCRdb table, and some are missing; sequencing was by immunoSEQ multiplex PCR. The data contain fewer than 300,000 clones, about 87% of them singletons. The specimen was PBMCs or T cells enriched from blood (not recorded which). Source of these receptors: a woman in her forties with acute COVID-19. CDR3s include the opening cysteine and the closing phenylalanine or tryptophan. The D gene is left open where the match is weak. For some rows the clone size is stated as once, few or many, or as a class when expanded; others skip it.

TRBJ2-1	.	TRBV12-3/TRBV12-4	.	TGTGCCAGCAGTTTCCTAAAATGGAATGAGCAGTTCTTC	CASSFLKWNEQFF
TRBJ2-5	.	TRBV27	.	TGTGCCAGCAGTCGGGGGAGCGTAGAGACCCAGTACTTC	CASSRGSVETQYF
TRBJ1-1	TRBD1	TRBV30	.	TGTGCCTCGACAGGGGGCTTCCCGATTCTCTCGAACACTGAAGCTTTCTTT	CASTGGFPILSNTEAFF
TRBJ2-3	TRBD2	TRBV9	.	TGTGCCAGCAACCCAATAGCGGGGCTCACAGATACGCAGTATTTT	CASNPIAGLTDTQYF
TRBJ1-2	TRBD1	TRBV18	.	TGTGCCAGCTCACCACCACGACAACTAACAGGGGGGAACTATGGCTACACCTTC	CASSPPRQLTGGNYGYTF
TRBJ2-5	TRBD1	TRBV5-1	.	TGCGCCAGCAGTACCACAGGGGTAGGTGGAGAGACCCAGTACTTC	CASSTTGVGGETQYF
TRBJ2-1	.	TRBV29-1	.	TGCAGCGTTGGAGGGCTGGGGAACAATGAGCAGTTCTTC	CSVGGLGNNEQFF
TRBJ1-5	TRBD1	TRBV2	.	TGTGCCAGCAGGAACCACGACAGGGGAGGCAATCAGCCCCAGCATTTT	CASRNHDRGGNQPQHF
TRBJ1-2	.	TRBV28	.	TGTGCCAGCAGTTTACAGGGTCCAGGTCAGGGCTACACCTTC	CASSLQGPGQGYTF
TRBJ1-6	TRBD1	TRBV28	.	TGTGCCAGCAGTTTGGACAGGGTACTTTATTCACCCCTCCACTTT	CASSLDRVLYSPLHF
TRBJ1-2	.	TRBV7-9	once	TGTGCCAGCCAGGGGTGGGCGATTAATAACTATGGCTACACCTTC	CASQGWAINNYGYTF
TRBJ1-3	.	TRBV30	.	TGTGCCTGGGACCTGAGCTCTGGAAACACCATATATTTT	CAWDLSSGNTIYF
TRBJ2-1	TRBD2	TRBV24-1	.	TGTGCCACCAGTGGCGGGGGAGAAGCGGGAGAGCAGTTCTTC	CATSGGGEAGEQFF
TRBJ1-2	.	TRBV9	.	TGTGCCAGCAGCACAAGAACTGGCTACACCTTC	CASSTRTGYTF
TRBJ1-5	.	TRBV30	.	TGTGCCTGGCAAGACACAGTTGGTTATAGCAATCAGCCCCAGCATTTT	CAWQDTVGYSNQPQHF
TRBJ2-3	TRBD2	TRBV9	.	TGTGCCAGCAGCGAAAACCCCGGGACTAGCCACACAGATACGCAGTATTTT	CASSENPGTSHTDTQYF